The 2 T cell receptor beta chains in this list originate from one sample, sequenced in a study of Graves' ophthalmopathy and Graves' hyperthyroidism. Scientists amplified the TCR beta CDR3 regions from RNA transcripts. HTBI primers were employed in first-round RT-PCR, then a second-round multiplex PCR followed. TCRdb called the multiplex PCR reads again in MiXCR, with one record for every CDR3 protein. The profile covers about 620,000 distinct CDR3 sequences, with about a fifth appearing a single time and approximately 7% taken by the ten largest. Specimen: peripheral blood. The source is a young woman with stable Graves' hyperthyroidism. Some clones in this sample may be carry-over from other donors' samples.

In this sample, this clonotype turned up a few times. This may stem from a read error, because a much larger clone lies one nucleotide away. The CDR3 loop is CASSLGGGATETQYF. In DNA, the CDR3 is TGCGCCAGCAGCTTGGGAGGGGGGGCGACGGAGACCCAGTACTTC. The rearrangement joins TRBV5-1 to TRBJ2-5; D possibly corresponds to TRBD2 (7 bases). Per the germline V gene, CDR1 is SGHRS and CDR2 is YFSETQ. Trimming stripped 0 bases from V and 5 bases from J, with 14 bases between. The CDR3 has 15 residues.

This clonotype was seen repeatedly, ten times or more. The chain links TRBV27 to TRBJ2-7; D is possibly TRBD2 (5 bases). The V gene's germline CDR1 is MNHEY and CDR2 SMNVEV (reference sequence). V dropped 5 bases and J dropped 0 bases, with 11 bases sitting between them. The CDR3 has 14 residues. The DNA of the CDR3 is TGTGCCAGCAGTGAGGGTGGTTCCTCCTACGAGCAGTACTTC. This codes for CASSEGGSSYEQYF.